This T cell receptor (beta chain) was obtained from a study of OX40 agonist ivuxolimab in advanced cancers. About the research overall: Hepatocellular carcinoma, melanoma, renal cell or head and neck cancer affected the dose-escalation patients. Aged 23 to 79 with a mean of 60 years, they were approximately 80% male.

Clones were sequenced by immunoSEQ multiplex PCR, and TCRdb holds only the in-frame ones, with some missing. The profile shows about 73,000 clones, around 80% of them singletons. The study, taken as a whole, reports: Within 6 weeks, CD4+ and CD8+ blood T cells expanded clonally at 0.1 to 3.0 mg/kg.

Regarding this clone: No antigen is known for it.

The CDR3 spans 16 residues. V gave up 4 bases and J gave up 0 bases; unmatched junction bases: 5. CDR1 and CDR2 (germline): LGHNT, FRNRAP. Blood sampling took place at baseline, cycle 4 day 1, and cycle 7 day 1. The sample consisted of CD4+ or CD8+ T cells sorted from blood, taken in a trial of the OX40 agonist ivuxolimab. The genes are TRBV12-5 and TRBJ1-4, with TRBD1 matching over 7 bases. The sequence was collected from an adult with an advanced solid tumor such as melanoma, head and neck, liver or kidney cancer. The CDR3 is CASGSSTGATNEKLFF. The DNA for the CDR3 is TGTGCTAGTGGTTCTTCCACAGGGGCAACTAATGAAAAACTGTTTTTT.